The 14 T cell receptor beta chains below were found in one sample sequenced in a study of vaccination effects on CD4 cells after COVID-19. These receptors lack a known antigen. TCRdb's copy holds only in-frame clones and misses some; the assay was immunoSEQ multiplex PCR. Seen here are 30,000 to 45,000 clones, just under 85% observed once, and the top ten hold about 2%. After expansion with viral peptide pools in the ViraFEST assay, antigen-specific CD4+ T cells were sequenced. Culture proceeded for approximately 9 days, and CD4+ T cells were then isolated. Of the BNT162b2 and mRNA-1273 vaccines, participants received two doses of one or the other. The specimen was CD4+ T cells from PBMCs cultured with HCoV-NL63 spike peptides, collected after COVID-19 vaccination. All receptors come from a human donor who received a COVID-19 vaccine. Some clones in this sample may be carry-over from other donors' samples.

The rearrangement links TRBV6-6 to TRBJ1-2, with D perhaps TRBD1 (6 bases). Trimming removed 7 bases from V and 5 bases from J, with 14 bases in between. Looked up from germline, CDR1 is MNHNY and CDR2 is SVGAGI (reference sequence). The CDR3 runs 13 residues. CDR3 in amino acids: CASTPGAYYGYTF. The DNA of the CDR3 is TGTGCCAGCACCCCAGGGGCTTATTATGGCTACACCTTC.

The V call is TRBV6-5, the J call TRBJ1-4; no reliable D call. The CDR3 runs 13 residues. Germline CDR1 reads MNHEY; CDR2 reads SVGAGI. Trimming left V 6 bases short and J 0 bases short, with 5 bases between. Written as DNA, the CDR3 is TGTGCCAGCAGCCGCGCAACTAATGAAAAACTGTTTTTT. Residues: CASSRATNEKLFF.

This clone was observed a few times. This chain connects TRBV5-1 to TRBJ1-1, with a tentative D call TRBD1 (6 bases). Germline CDR1 and CDR2: SGHRS and YFSETQ. V shed 0 bases and J shed 4 bases, with 19 bases lying between them. The CDR3 is 17 residues long. The CDR3 DNA reads as TGCGCCAGCAGCTTGGGGGGGCGGGAAGGCTACGGCACTGAAGCTTTCTTT. Protein sequence: CASSLGGREGYGTEAFF. Filled out from reference TRBV5-1 and TRBJ1-1, the complete variable domain reads KAGVTQTPRYLIKTRGQQVTLSCSPISGHRSVSWYQQTPGQGLQFLFEYFSETQRNKGNFPGRFSGRQFSNSRSEMNVSTLELGDSALYLCASSLGGREGYGTEAFFGQGTRLTVV.

The chain uses TRBV19 and TRBJ2-3; 7 bases match TRBD1. This CDR3 spans 15 amino acids. The trim removed 4 bases at V and 3 bases at J, leaving 7 bases unmatched. Per germline, CDR1 LNHDA and CDR2 SQIVND (reference sequence). The CDR3 reads CASSRDRVDTDTQYF. CDR3 in DNA: TGTGCCAGTAGTAGAGACAGGGTAGATACAGATACGCAGTATTTT. The full variable domain, completed using reference TRBV19 and TRBJ2-3, is DGGITQSPKYLFRKEGQNVTLSCEQNLNHDAMYWYRQDPGQGLRLIYYSQIVNDFQKGDIAEGYSVSREKKESFPLTVTSAQKNPTAFYLCASSRDRVDTDTQYFGPGTRLTVL.

The rearrangement links TRBV6-5 to TRBJ1-3; D is unclear. V lost 6 bases and J lost 0, with 12 bases in between. Germline V gene data show CDR1 as MNHEY and CDR2 as SVGAGI. CDR3 size: 15 residues. The CDR3 reads CASSRGWGSGNTIYF. The DNA of the CDR3 is TGTGCCAGCAGCCGCGGGTGGGGCTCTGGAAACACCATATATTTT.

The genes are TRBV10-3 and TRBJ1-1; D not certain. The CDR3 spans 13 residues. Germline CDR1 reads ENHRY; CDR2 reads SYGVKD. Trimming pared 4 bases from V and 1 base from J, leaving 7 bases between. The chain's CDR3 is CAISVQENTEAFF. DNA of the CDR3: TGTGCCATCAGTGTCCAGGAGAACACTGAAGCTTTCTTT.

The genes are TRBV3-1 (or the pseudogene TRBV3-2) and TRBJ2-1, with 13 bases that match TRBD2. Germline trimming cut 0 bases from V and 0 bases from J; bases unmatched to any gene: 2. The CDR3 extends over 18 amino acids. CDR1 and CDR2 from the germline V gene are LGHDT and YNNKEL (reference sequence). The CDR3 DNA sequence: TGTGCCAGCAGCCAAGATCGGACTAGCGGGAGCTCCTACAATGAGCAGTTCTTC. Translating it yields CASSQDRTSGSSYNEQFF.

The chain carries TRBV9 and TRBJ2-3, with TRBD2 matching over 9 bases. The CDR3 runs 16 residues. The germline V gene has CDR1 SGDLS and CDR2 YYNGEE. After removal of 0 bases from V and 1 base from J, the junction contained 3 bases not matched to a gene. The DNA of the CDR3 is TGTGCCAGCAGCGTAGGGGCTAGCGGGGGCACAGATACGCAGTATTTT. It codes for CASSVGASGGTDTQYF. The full variable domain, its missing parts supplied by reference TRBV9 and TRBJ2-3, is DSGVTQTPKHLITATGQRVTLRCSPRSGDLSVYWYQQSLDQGLQFLIQYYNGEERAKGNILERFSAQQFPDLHSELNLSSLELGDSALYFCASSVGASGGTDTQYFGPGTRLTVL.

The chain couples TRBV11-2 to TRBJ1-1; D is perhaps TRBD1 (5 bases). Germline CDR1 SGHAT, CDR2 FQNNGV. The CDR3 is 13 residues long. Deletions cut 8 bases from V and 6 bases from J, with 16 bases between. The DNA for the CDR3 is TGTGCCAGCGACGCCCGCAGGGTCCCTGAAGCTTTCTTT. It encodes CASDARRVPEAFF.

V usage is TRBV29-1 and J usage is TRBJ1-1, with D hard to call. CDR3 length: 15 amino acids. Germline lookup yields CDR1 SQVTM and CDR2 ANQGSEA. V was cut by 3 bases and J by 1 base, with 15 bases left in between. The CDR3 here is CSVDYPSPGNTEAFF. Here the CDR3 DNA reads TGCAGCGTTGATTACCCCTCCCCAGGGAACACTGAAGCTTTCTTT.

V is TRBV5-1 and J is TRBJ1-3; TRBD1 matches 7 bases. Unmatched junction bases numbered 10, after V lost 4 bases and J lost 0 bases. Germline CDR1 SGHRS, CDR2 YFSETQ. This CDR3 has 17 residues. The CDR3 loop reads CASSPGTVPSSGNTIYF. The CDR3 coding sequence is TGCGCCAGCAGCCCAGGGACAGTTCCGAGCTCTGGAAACACCATATATTTT. The variable domain in full, with the rest retrieved from reference TRBV5-1 and TRBJ1-3, is KAGVTQTPRYLIKTRGQQVTLSCSPISGHRSVSWYQQTPGQGLQFLFEYFSETQRNKGNFPGRFSGRQFSNSRSEMNVSTLELGDSALYLCASSPGTVPSSGNTIYFGEGSWLTVV.

The rearrangement uses TRBV5-1 and TRBJ2-2; maybe TRBD1 (5 bases). Germline V gene data show CDR1 as SGHRS and CDR2 as YFSETQ. Trimming shortened V by 1 base and J by 0 bases, and 10 bases separated the two germline ends. The CDR3 is made up of 16 amino acids. The CDR3 loop is CASSLSGQANTGELFF. CDR3 sequence (DNA): TGCGCCAGCAGCTTGAGTGGACAAGCGAACACCGGGGAGCTGTTTTTT.

Only one count was recorded for this clone. The gene calls are TRBV5-1 and TRBJ2-3; possibly TRBD2 for D (5 bases). The length of the CDR3 is 15 residues. V was trimmed by 0 bases and J by 1 base, leaving 9 bases between them. Per the germline V gene, CDR1 is SGHRS and CDR2 is YFSETQ. The DNA for the CDR3 is TGCGCCAGCAGCTTGGAACGGGGAGGCACAGATACGCAGTATTTT. This sequence encodes CASSLERGGTDTQYF.

This sequence joins TRBV24-1 and TRBJ2-4; 10 bases agree with TRBD1. The germline V gene encodes CDR1 KGHDR and CDR2 SFDVKD. The V and J ends lost 5 bases and 5 bases, in that order; junction bases with no gene match: 5. The length of the CDR3 is 15 residues. CDR3 nucleotides: TGTGCCACCAGTGCCACCGGGACAGGGGAAAACATTCAGTACTTC. It encodes CATSATGTGENIQYF.